This T cell receptor beta chain derives from a study of blood T cell repertoires in COVID-19. Study summary: Material from acute and convalescent COVID-19 was sourced from the United States, Italy and Spain.

Per the original data handling: Reference gene primer amplification gave nucleated cell count estimates. The data were produced by immunoSEQ multiplex PCR, yet TCRdb's version contains in-frame clones alone and is incomplete. V, J and clone size reflect that table, while D and trimming were determined from the DNA. The table lists about 26,000 clones, 87% of them singletons. With 5 bases removed from V and 3 bases from J, the gap between germline ends came to 16 bases. The CDR3 contains 15 residues. Germline CDR1 and CDR2: MNHNS and SASEGT. The receptor was isolated from a human donor in a cohort sampled during active COVID-19. The donor label of this sample is uncertain. J is TRBJ1-1 and V is TRBV6-1; TRBD1 is a possible D gene (5 bases). Material: peripheral blood. The DNA of the CDR3 is TGTGCCAGCAGTTCGACACACCGGGGGGACACTGAAGCTTTCTTT. Its translation is CASSSTHRGDTEAFF.